This T cell receptor (beta chain) was sequenced in a study of OX40 agonist ivuxolimab in advanced cancers. With 2 bases removed from V and 0 bases from J, the gap between germline ends came to 10 bases. This CDR3 region has 15 residues. Germline V lookup: CDR1 MNHNS, CDR2 SASEGT. Some clones are missing from TCRdb's copy, which holds only in-frame ones; the method was immunoSEQ multiplex PCR. The data hold about 46,000 clones, with about 79% observed a single time. Turning to this clone: Its specificity is not known.

Points from the study as a whole: Compared with others, partial responders at 0.1-3.0 mg/kg displayed clonal expansion among the lowest. The authors did not determine the antigen specificity of the expanded peripheral T cells. CD4+ T cells averaged fewer expanded clones than CD8+ T cells. Both blood CD4+ and CD8+ T cells showed clonal growth by week 6 at 0.1 to 3.0 mg/kg.

The sequence was obtained from an adult with an advanced solid tumor such as melanoma, head and neck, liver or kidney cancer. Sequenced material: CD4+ or CD8+ T cells sorted from blood, taken in a trial of the OX40 agonist ivuxolimab. This sequence joins TRBV6-1 and TRBJ1-2; D remains ambiguous. CDR3 amino acids: CASSEQPLANYGYTF. DNA for the CDR3: TGTGCCAGCAGTGAACAGCCCCTAGCTAACTATGGCTACACCTTC.